These 25 T cell receptor beta chains were all obtained from the same sample, sequenced in a study of CXCR3-negative and CXCR3-positive naive CD8 T cells. Study-wide results and caveats: Naive cells that were CXCR3-positive had more hydrophobic TRB CDR3s (compared with CXCR3-negative naive cells).

5' RACE that incorporated UMI labels was used to prepare the TRB cDNA libraries. Each CDR3 protein gets one entry in TCRdb, which reprocessed the 5' RACE reads and gives no DNA. The table for this sample gives about 120,000 distinct CDR3 sequences. Their specific antigens are unknown. The sample taken for sequencing was naive CXCR3+ CD8+ T cells from blood. The subset denotes: CD45RO-CCR7+CD27+CD95- naive CD8+ T cells expressing CXCR3 (TNR3+). The receptors here all came from a human donor in good health. Some clones in this sample may be carry-over from other donors' samples.

The chain couples TRBV2 to TRBJ2-7; no DNA is available, so the TRBD1 call from TCRdb remains unchecked. This CDR3 is built from 15 residues. Germline V gives CDR1 SNHLY, CDR2 FYNNEI. CDR3: CASSETDRGSYEQYF.

The V and J genes are TRBV19 and TRBJ1-1; the D call of TRBD1 rests on TCRdb alone, since no DNA is present to check it. Germline V gives CDR1 LNHDA, CDR2 SQIVND (reference sequence). The CDR3 is made up of 13 amino acids. CDR3 amino acids: CASNGGAWTEAFF.

This chain links TRBV11-2 with TRBJ2-5; TCRdb reports TRBD1, a call that lacks DNA to check it against. Germline lookup yields CDR1 SGHAT and CDR2 FQNNGV. The CDR3 extends over 16 amino acids. This chain's CDR3 is CASTTGQGLNQETQYF.

The V and J genes are TRBV7-3 and TRBJ2-5; the TRBD1 assignment by TCRdb is unverifiable without DNA. Looked up from germline, CDR1 is SGHTA and CDR2 is FQGTGA. There are 16 residues in the CDR3. CDR3 loop: CASSEWPGQGQETQYF.

This chain uses TRBV5-1 with TRBJ2-1; TCRdb's assignment of TRBD2 cannot be checked, as there is no DNA. There are 15 residues in the CDR3. The V gene's germline CDR1 is SGHRS and CDR2 YFSETQ. The CDR3 protein is CASSSTSGGWNEQFF.

This chain joins TRBV7-9 and TRBJ2-7. CDR3 length: 13 residues. CDR1 is SEHNR, CDR2 FQNEAQ, per germline (reference sequence). This CDR3 reads CASSHYDDDEQYF.

The CDR3 sequence: CSARDLTGARTGELFF. V and J are TRBV20-1 and TRBJ2-2; TCRdb proposes TRBD1, but this gene call is untestable without DNA. The germline V gene encodes CDR1 DFQATT and CDR2 SNEGSKA (reference sequence). The CDR3 runs 16 residues.

The V call is TRBV2, the J call TRBJ2-1; the D gene TCRdb calls, TRBD2, cannot be checked with no DNA. CDR1 SNHLY and CDR2 FYNNEI come from the germline V gene. This CDR3 contains 16 residues. This CDR3 reads CASSETSGASYNEQFF.

The chain couples TRBV28 to TRBJ1-1; TCRdb designates TRBD1, a call that cannot be tested without DNA. The germline CDR1 and CDR2 sequences are MDHEN and SYDVKM. This CDR3 is 17 amino acids long. The CDR3 is CASSLPETADYYTEAFF.

V is TRBV6-5 and J is TRBJ2-7; no DNA is available, so the TRBD2 call from TCRdb remains unchecked. Germline V gene sequence: CDR1 MNHEY, CDR2 SVGAGI. There are 16 residues in the CDR3. CDR3 amino acids: CASSRGRLRGNYEQYF.

The chain has TRBV10-2 and TRBJ2-1; TCRdb indicates TRBD1, and absent DNA this call remains unverified. CDR3 length: 15 residues. Germline V gene lookup returns CDR1 WSHSY and CDR2 SAAADI. CDR3 region: CASSDRDRGDNEQFF.

The chain is built from TRBV10-1 and TRBJ2-7; the TCRdb call, TRBD2, lacks DNA for checking. The CDR3 runs 13 residues. CDR1 is WNHNN, CDR2 SYGVQD, per germline (reference sequence). The CDR3 reads CASSQLANYEQYF.

This sequence joins TRBV28 and TRBJ2-7. The CDR3 has 12 amino acids. Germline V gene lookup returns CDR1 MDHEN and CDR2 SYDVKM. This CDR3 is CASSQSSYEQYF.

The gene calls are TRBV20-1 and TRBJ2-7; TCRdb's D call, TRBD1, is unchecked because there is no DNA. The CDR3 is 15 residues long. CDR1 and CDR2 from the germline V gene are DFQATT and SNEGSKA (reference sequence). The CDR3 region is CSARGVRDNSYEQYF.

The chain carries TRBV7-9 and TRBJ2-7; TCRdb's assignment of TRBD1 cannot be checked, as there is no DNA. CDR3 size: 12 residues. Per the germline V gene, CDR1 is SEHNR and CDR2 is FQNEAQ (reference sequence). CDR3 sequence reads: CASSFLGAEQYF.

This chain links TRBV10-3 with TRBJ1-1. CDR3 length: 13 residues. Germline CDR1 reads ENHRY; CDR2 reads SYGVKD. CDR3 amino acids: CAISGPGNTEAFF.

The chain recombines TRBV7-9 with TRBJ2-7; the TCRdb call, TRBD2, lacks DNA for checking. The CDR3 totals 16 residues. Germline CDR1 and CDR2: SEHNR and FQNEAQ (reference sequence). CDR3 sequence: CASSGGPDRGGHEQYF.

The CDR3 reads CASSFAAGGGQPQHF. The V gene is TRBV19, the J gene TRBJ1-5; the D call of TRBD1 rests on TCRdb alone, since no DNA is present to check it. Per the germline V gene, CDR1 is LNHDA and CDR2 is SQIVND (reference sequence). The CDR3 consists of 15 residues.

V gene TRBV11-2 combines with J gene TRBJ2-3; the TCRdb call, TRBD1, lacks DNA for checking. CDR1 is SGHAT and CDR2 is FQNNGV in the germline V gene. The CDR3 has 17 amino acids. CDR3 loop: CASSQGQGVESTDTQYF.

V is TRBV7-9 and J is TRBJ1-1. CDR3 size: 12 residues. Germline values: CDR1 SEHNR, CDR2 FQNEAQ (reference sequence). CDR3 region: CASSHSGTEAFF.

This rearrangement joins TRBV29-1 to TRBJ2-5; as DNA is missing, the TRBD1 call by TCRdb cannot be tested. CDR1 SQVTM and CDR2 ANQGSEA come from the germline V gene. This CDR3 spans 15 amino acids. This chain's CDR3 is CSVDSTGGVRETQYF.

The CDR3 protein is CASSQSRAVFNEQFF. This chain connects TRBV4-1 to TRBJ2-1. This CDR3 contains 15 residues. Per the germline V gene, CDR1 is MGHRA and CDR2 is YSYEKL.

The rearrangement uses TRBV23-1 and TRBJ2-7. TRBV23-1 counts as an open reading frame of uncertain function. The CDR3 consists of 17 residues. Here the CDR3 reads CASSQLPPREQPYEQYF.

This chain uses TRBV4-1 with TRBJ2-1; there is no DNA to check the TCRdb D call of TRBD2. Per germline, CDR1 MGHRA and CDR2 YSYEKL. The CDR3 is 17 residues long. The CDR3 region is CASSQVLAGPSYNEQFF.

The chain uses TRBV4-3 and TRBJ2-4; TCRdb selects TRBD1, and the lack of DNA leaves this call unchecked. Germline loops: CDR1 LGHNA, CDR2 YSLEER. CDR3 length: 17 amino acids. CDR3 region: CASSQVGRGGSMDIQYF.